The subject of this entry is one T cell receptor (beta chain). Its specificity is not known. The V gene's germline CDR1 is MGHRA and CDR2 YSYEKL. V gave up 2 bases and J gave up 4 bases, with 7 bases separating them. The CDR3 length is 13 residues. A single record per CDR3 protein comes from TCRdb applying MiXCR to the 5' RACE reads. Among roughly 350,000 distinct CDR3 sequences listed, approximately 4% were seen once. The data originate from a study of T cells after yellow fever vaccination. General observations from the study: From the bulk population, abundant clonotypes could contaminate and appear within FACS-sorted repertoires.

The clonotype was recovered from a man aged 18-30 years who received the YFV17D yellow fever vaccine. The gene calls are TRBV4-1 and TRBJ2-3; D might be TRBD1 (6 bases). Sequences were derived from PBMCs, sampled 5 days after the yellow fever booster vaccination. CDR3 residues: CASSQPGADTQYF. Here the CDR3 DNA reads TGCGCCAGCAGCCAACCAGGGGCAGATACGCAGTATTTT.